Below, one T cell receptor (beta chain) is given with its context. There are 15 residues in the CDR3. Germline loops: CDR1 KGHSH, CDR2 LQKENI. The junction had 3 bases not matched to a gene; V was cut back by 4 bases and J by 3 bases. Measured with immunoSEQ multiplex PCR; TCRdb has only the in-frame clones, and not every one. The sample includes over 65,000 clones, 91% of them seen just once. This sample is drawn from a study of T cell changes during pregnancy in multiple sclerosis. Sample: peripheral blood, taken in the first trimester of pregnancy. The genes are TRBV18 and TRBJ2-3, with 11 bases that match TRBD2. The clonotype originates from a female donor in good health, enrolled as a control in a pregnancy study. CDR3 amino acids: CASSLGLAETDTQYF. The CDR3 region has the DNA TGTGCCAGCTCACTGGGACTAGCGGAAACAGATACGCAGTATTTT.